Each of the 8 T cell receptor beta chains below was sequenced from the same sample in a study of shared clonotypes between healthy human individuals. Terminally differentiated effector memory CD45RA+ cells were excluded by CCR7 positive selection of CD45RO-negative cells. Data came from immunoSEQ multiplex PCR; TCRdb stores just in-frame clones and leaves some out. The table shows millions of clones, with about 95% occurring only once. The sequenced sample was naive CD8+ T cells sorted from blood. These receptors all come from a man aged 18 to 35 in good health.

The chain employs TRBV19 and TRBJ2-7; D remains unclear. Germline CDR1 is LNHDA and CDR2 is SQIVND (reference sequence). The length of the CDR3 is 13 residues. Trimming pared 3 bases from V and 3 bases from J, leaving 9 bases between. The CDR3 DNA follows: TGTGCCAGTAGTATCTCGGATTTCTACGAGCAGTACTTC. This codes for CASSISDFYEQYF.

This chain uses TRBV13 with TRBJ2-1; TRBD2 matches at 8 bases. The CDR3 is 18 amino acids. The V gene end was trimmed by 0 bases and the J gene end by 0 bases; junction bases not matched to a gene: 7. Germline loops: CDR1 PRHDT, CDR2 FYEKMQ (reference sequence). The CDR3 loop reads CASSLGLAAYSSYNEQFF. CDR3 coding DNA: TGTGCCAGCAGCTTAGGACTAGCGGCCTACAGCTCCTACAATGAGCAGTTCTTC.

Comments on this clone: Other DNA sequences in the sample encode the same CDR3. This chain connects TRBV29-1 to TRBJ2-3; D unclear. V was pared by 3 bases and J by 5 bases, with 3 bases between. The germline V gene encodes CDR1 SQVTM and CDR2 ANQGSEA. There are 10 residues in the CDR3. As DNA, the CDR3 is TGCAGCGTTGAGAGAGATACGCAGTATTTT. Protein product: CSVERDTQYF.

The rearrangement links TRBV21-1 to TRBJ1-2. TRBV21-1 is an annotated pseudogene. The CDR3 is 18 residues long. In DNA, the CDR3 is TGTGCCAGCAGCAAACGGAGGAAACATGGGACCTCGAGGGCCGGCTACACCTTC. Translated, it gives CASSKRRKHGTSRAGYTF.

The chain has TRBV5-1 and TRBJ2-1; perhaps TRBD2 as D (6 bases). Germline CDR1 SGHRS, CDR2 YFSETQ. V was pared by 1 base and J by 8 bases, with 19 bases between. The CDR3 consists of 16 residues. CDR3 sequence reads: CASSLTDGSDIDEQFF. Here the CDR3 DNA reads TGCGCCAGCAGCTTGACCGACGGGAGCGATATCGATGAGCAGTTCTTC.

In DNA, the CDR3 is TGTGCCAGCAGTTATTCTCCCAGCGGACTAGCGGGAGCCCCGGGTGAGCAGTTCTTC. Its protein is CASSYSPSGLAGAPGEQFF. This sequence joins TRBV6-9 and TRBJ2-1; TRBD2 matches 13 bases. The CDR3 is made up of 19 amino acids. The V and J ends lost 0 bases and 9 bases, in that order; junction bases with no gene match: 14. Germline V gene data show CDR1 as MNHGY and CDR2 as SVAAGI.

V usage is TRBV4-1 and J usage is TRBJ2-3; 7 bases map to TRBD2. Trimming removed 1 base from V and 4 bases from J; junction bases left unmatched: 8. The V gene's germline CDR1 is MGHRA and CDR2 YSYEKL. The CDR3 consists of 16 residues. Here the CDR3 DNA reads TGCGCCAGCAGCCAAGCAATAGGGCGGGAGTCAGATACGCAGTATTTT. Translated: CASSQAIGRESDTQYF.

Notes on this clone: As the CDR3 is not closed by the conserved phenylalanine or tryptophan, this likely results from a read error. The limits of the CDR3 on the DNA are not certain, so only TCRdb's listed CDR3 is given. The J gene is TRBJ2-6, the V gene TRBV6-4; TRBD2, as called in the table, went unchecked against the DNA. The CDR3 spans 10 amino acids, including both terminal residues. Germline V gene lookup returns CDR1 MRHNA and CDR2 SNTAGT. The CDR3 reads CASSDEGFPR.